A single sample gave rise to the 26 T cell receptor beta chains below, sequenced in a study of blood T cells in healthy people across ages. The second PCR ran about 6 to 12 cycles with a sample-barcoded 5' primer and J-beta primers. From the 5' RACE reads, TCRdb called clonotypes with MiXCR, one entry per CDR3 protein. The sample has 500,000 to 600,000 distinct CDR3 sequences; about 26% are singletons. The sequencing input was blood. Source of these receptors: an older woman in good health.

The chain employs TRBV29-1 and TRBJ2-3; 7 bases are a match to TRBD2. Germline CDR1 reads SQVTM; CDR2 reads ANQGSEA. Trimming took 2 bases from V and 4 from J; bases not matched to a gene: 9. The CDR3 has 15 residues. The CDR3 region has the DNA TGCAGCGTTGAAAGAGGGTCGGGGGGAGCAGATACGCAGTATTTT. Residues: CSVERGSGGADTQYF.

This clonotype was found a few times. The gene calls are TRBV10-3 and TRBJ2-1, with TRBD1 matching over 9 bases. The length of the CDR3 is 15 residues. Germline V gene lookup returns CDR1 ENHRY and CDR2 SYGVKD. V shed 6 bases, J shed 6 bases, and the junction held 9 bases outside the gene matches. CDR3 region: CAIRDGQGPLNEQFF. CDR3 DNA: TGTGCCATCAGGGACGGACAGGGGCCTCTCAATGAGCAGTTCTTC.

The chain's CDR3 is CASSSGAGYEQFF. In DNA, the CDR3 is TGTGCCAGCAGCTCGGGGGCAGGGTACGAGCAGTTCTTC. This sequence joins TRBV7-2 and TRBJ2-7; the D gene could be TRBD1 or TRBD2 (6 bases each). The DNA end lines up better with TRBJ2-1; the J call may be wrong. The CDR3 is made up of 13 amino acids. The germline V gene has CDR1 SGHTA and CDR2 FQGNSA.

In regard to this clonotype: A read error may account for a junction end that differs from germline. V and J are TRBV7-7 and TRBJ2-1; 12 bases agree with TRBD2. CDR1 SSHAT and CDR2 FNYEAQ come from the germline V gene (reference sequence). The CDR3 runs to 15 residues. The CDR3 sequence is CASSLASSGGAPLVF. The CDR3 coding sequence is TGTGCTAGCAGCTTAGCGTCTAGCGGGGGGGCCCCTCTGGTCTTC.

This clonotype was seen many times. As DNA, the CDR3 is TGTGCCAGCTCACCAGAAACTCTTCAAGAGACCCAGTACTTC. The encoded protein is CASSPETLQETQYF. The chain carries TRBV18 and TRBJ2-5; D is ambiguous. This CDR3 comprises 14 residues. CDR1 KGHSH and CDR2 LQKENI come from the germline V gene. Trimming cost V 2 bases and J 2 bases, with 9 bases left between them.

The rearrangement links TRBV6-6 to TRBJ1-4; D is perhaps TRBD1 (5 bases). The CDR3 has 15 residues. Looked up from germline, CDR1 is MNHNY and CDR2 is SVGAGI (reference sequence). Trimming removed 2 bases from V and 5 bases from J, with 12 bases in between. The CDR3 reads CASSYSQGINEKLFF. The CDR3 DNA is TGTGCCAGCAGTTACAGTCAGGGAATCAATGAAAAACTGTTTTTT.

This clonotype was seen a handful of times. The CDR3 reads CSARDDVWGTEEKLFF. CDR3 DNA: TGCAGTGCTAGAGATGACGTTTGGGGTACTGAGGAAAAACTGTTTTTT. The gene calls are TRBV20-1 and TRBJ1-4; no definite D call. The CDR3 runs 16 residues. CDR1 DFQATT and CDR2 SNEGSKA come from the germline V gene (reference sequence). Trimming took 0 bases from V and 8 from J, leaving 19 bases between them.

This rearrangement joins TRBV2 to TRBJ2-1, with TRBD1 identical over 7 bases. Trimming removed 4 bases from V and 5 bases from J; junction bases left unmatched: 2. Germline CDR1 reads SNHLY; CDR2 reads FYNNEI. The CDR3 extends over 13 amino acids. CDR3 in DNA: TGTGCCAGCAGTGTGGACAGGAACAATGAGCAGTTCTTC. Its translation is CASSVDRNNEQFF.

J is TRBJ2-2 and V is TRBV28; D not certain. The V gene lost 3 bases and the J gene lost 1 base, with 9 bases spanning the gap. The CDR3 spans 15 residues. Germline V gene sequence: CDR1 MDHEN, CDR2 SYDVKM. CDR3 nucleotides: TGTGCCAGCAGTTTCGATGACAAGAACACCGGGGAGCTGTTTTTT. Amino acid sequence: CASSFDDKNTGELFF.

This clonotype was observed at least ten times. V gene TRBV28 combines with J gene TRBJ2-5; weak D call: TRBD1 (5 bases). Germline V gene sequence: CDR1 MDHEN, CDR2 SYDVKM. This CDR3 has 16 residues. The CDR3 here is CPLADSFRRVQETQYF. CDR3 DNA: TGTCCTTTAGCCGACAGTTTCCGTAGGGTCCAAGAGACCCAGTACTTC.

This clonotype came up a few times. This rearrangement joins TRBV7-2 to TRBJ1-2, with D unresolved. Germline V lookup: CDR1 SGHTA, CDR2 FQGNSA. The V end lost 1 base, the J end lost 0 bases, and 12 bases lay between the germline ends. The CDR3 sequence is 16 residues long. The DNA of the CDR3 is TGTGCCAGCAGCTTAGTGGCGGGTCCATCTAACTATGGCTACACCTTC. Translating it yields CASSLVAGPSNYGYTF.

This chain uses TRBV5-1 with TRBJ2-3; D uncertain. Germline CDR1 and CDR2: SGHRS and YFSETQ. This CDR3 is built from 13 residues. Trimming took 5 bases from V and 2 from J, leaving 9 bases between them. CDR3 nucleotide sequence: TGCGCCAGCAGACCGGACCTCACAGATACGCAGTATTTT. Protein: CASRPDLTDTQYF.

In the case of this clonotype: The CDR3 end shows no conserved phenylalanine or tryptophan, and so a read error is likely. The CDR3 sequence is CASSFRTVFDEQYL. The CDR3 DNA reads TGTGCCAGCAGTTTTAGGACAGTCTTCGACGAGCAGTACTTG. This chain joins TRBV27 and TRBJ2-7; the D gene is possibly TRBD1 (6 bases). In germline, CDR1 is MNHEY, CDR2 SMNVEV (reference sequence). Trimming pared 3 bases from V and 5 bases from J, leaving 14 bases between. CDR3 length equals 14 residues.

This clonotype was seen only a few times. CDR3 DNA sequence: TGTGCCAGCAGTTTCCTGACGGGGCACTATGGCTACACCTTC. Its translation: CASSFLTGHYGYTF. J is TRBJ1-2 and V is TRBV27; possible D gene TRBD1, 5 bases. CDR1 and CDR2 (germline): MNHEY, SMNVEV (reference sequence). The CDR3 is 14 amino acids. Between the trimmed V and J ends, which lost 3 bases and 3 bases, there was a span of 11 bases.

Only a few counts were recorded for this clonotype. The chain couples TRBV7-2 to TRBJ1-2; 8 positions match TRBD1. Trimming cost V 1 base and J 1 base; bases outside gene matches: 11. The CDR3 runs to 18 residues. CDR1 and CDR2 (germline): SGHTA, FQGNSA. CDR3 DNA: TGTGCCAGCAGCTTAGATCCCCGGACAGGGCGACTTAACTATGGCTACACCTTC. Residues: CASSLDPRTGRLNYGYTF.

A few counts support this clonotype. CDR3 coding DNA: TGTGCCAGCAGTAACCCTTTAGCGGGGAAAGAGACCCAGTACTTC. Encoded protein: CASSNPLAGKETQYF. The chain has TRBV6-6 and TRBJ2-5; 8 bases fit TRBD2. This CDR3 has 15 amino acids. J gave up 3 bases and V 5 bases, and 8 bases lay outside the gene matches. Germline lookup yields CDR1 MNHNY and CDR2 SVGAGI (reference sequence).

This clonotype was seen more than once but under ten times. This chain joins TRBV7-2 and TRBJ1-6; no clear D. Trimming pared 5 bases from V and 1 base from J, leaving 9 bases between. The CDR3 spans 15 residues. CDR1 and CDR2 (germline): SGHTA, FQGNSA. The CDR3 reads CASSPGGSYNSPLHF. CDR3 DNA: TGTGCCAGCAGCCCCGGAGGGTCCTATAATTCACCCCTCCACTTT.

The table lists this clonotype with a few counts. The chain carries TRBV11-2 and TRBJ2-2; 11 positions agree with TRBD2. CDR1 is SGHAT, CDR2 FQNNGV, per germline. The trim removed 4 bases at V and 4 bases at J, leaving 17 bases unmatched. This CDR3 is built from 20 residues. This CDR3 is CASSSPPGGGSGGVTGELFF. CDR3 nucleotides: TGTGCCAGCAGCTCCCCCCCAGGGGGCGGTAGCGGGGGGGTCACCGGGGAGCTGTTTTTT.

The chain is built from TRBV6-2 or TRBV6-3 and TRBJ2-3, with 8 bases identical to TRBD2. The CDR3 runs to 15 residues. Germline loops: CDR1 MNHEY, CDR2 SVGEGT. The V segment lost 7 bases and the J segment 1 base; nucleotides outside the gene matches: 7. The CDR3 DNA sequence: TGTGCCAGCAACAATAGCGGGGTCGGCACAGATACGCAGTATTTT. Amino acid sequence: CASNNSGVGTDTQYF.

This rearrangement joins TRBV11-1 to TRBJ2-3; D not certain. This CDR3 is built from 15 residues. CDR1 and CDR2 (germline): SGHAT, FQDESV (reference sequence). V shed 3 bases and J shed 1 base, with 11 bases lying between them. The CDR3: CASSLVSAGTDTQYF. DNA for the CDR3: TGTGCCAGCAGCTTGGTTTCTGCAGGCACAGATACGCAGTATTTT.

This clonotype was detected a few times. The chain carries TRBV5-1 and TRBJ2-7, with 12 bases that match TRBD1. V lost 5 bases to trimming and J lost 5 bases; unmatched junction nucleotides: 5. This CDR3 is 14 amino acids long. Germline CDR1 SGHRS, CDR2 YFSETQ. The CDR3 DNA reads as TGCGCCAGCAGGTCCGGGACAGGGGGCCACGAGCAGTACTTC. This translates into CASRSGTGGHEQYF.

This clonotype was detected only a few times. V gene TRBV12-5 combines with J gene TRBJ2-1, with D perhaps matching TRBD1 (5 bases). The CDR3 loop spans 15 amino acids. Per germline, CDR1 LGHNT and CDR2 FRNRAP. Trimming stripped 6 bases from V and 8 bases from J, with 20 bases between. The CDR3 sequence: CASGLPSRVSDEQFF. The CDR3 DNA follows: TGTGCTAGTGGCCTACCTTCCAGGGTTTCGGATGAGCAGTTCTTC.

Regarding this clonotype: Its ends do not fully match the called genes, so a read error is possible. The DNA of the CDR3 is TGTGCCAGCAGTTTACGGCGGGGAGAGACCCGGTACTTC. Translation: CASSLRRGETRYF. This chain joins TRBV27 and TRBJ2-5; possible D gene TRBD2, 6 bases. In germline, CDR1 is MNHEY, CDR2 SMNVEV (reference sequence). CDR3 length equals 13 residues.

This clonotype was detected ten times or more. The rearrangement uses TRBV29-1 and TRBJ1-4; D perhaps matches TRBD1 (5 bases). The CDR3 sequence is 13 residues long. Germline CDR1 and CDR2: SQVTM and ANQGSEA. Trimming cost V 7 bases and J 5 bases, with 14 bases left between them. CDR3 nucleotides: TGCAGCGCGGGGGGAGGGCGAAATGAAAAACTGTTTTTT. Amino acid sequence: CSAGGGRNEKLFF.

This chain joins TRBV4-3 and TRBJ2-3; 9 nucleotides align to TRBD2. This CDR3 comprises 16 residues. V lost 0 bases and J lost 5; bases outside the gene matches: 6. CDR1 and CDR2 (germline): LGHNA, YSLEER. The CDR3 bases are TGCGCCAGCAGCCAAGAAGGAGCGGGGGGAAGAGATACGCAGTATTTT. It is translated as CASSQEGAGGRDTQYF.

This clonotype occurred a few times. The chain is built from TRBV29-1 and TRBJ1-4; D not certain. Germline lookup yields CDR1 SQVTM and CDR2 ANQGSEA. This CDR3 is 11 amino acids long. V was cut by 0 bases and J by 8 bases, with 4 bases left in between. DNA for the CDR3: TGCAGCGTTGAAGATTCGGAAAAACTGTTTTTT. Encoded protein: CSVEDSEKLFF.